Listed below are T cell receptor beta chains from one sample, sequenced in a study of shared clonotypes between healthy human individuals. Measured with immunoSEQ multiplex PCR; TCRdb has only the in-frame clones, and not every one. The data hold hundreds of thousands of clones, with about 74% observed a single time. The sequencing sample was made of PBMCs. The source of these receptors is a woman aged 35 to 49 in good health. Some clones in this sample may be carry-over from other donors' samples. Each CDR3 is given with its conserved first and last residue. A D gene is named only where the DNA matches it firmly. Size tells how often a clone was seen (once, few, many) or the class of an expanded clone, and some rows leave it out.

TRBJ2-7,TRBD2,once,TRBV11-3,TGTGCCAGCAGCTTAGTTGGGACTAGCGGGGCTTACGAGCAGTACTTC,CASSLVGTSGAYEQYF
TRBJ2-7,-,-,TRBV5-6,TGTGCCAGCAGCTTGGGACATAACTCCTACGAGCAGTACTTC,CASSLGHNSYEQYF
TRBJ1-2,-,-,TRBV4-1,TGCGCCAGCTCCACAAGGATGGGGTTTAACTATGGCTACACCTTC,CASSTRMGFNYGYTF
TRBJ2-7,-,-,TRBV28,TGTGCCAGCAGTTCGGGGGCTTTGTCCTACGAGCAGTACTTC,CASSSGALSYEQYF
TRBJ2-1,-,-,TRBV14,TGTGCCAGCAGCTCCTCGGGACAAGGTGACTTAAAGCAGTTCTTC,CASSSSGQGDLKQFF
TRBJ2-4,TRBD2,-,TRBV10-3,TGTGCCATCAGTGAGTCGGCTAGCGGGTTGAAAAACATTCAGTACTTC,CAISESASGLKNIQYF
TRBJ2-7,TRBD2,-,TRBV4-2,TGTGCCAGCAGCCAAGATGGGGGGACTAGCGGGAGTCGACCCTACGAGCAGTACTTC,CASSQDGGTSGSRPYEQYF
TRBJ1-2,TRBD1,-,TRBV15,TGTGCCACCAGCCCCCGGGACAGAGGCTATGGCTACACCTTC,CATSPRDRGYGYTF
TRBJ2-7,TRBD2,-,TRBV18,TGTGCCAGCTCTCCAGGAGCGGGATCTTACTACGAGCAGTACTTC,CASSPGAGSYYEQYF
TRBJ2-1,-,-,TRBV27,TGTGCCAGCAGTATAAACAGGGTCAATGAGCAGTTCTTC,CASSINRVNEQFF
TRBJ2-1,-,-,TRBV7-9,TGTGCCAGCAGCTTAAGAGGGGACATCTCCTACAATGAGCAGTTCTTC,CASSLRGDISYNEQFF
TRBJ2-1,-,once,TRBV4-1,TGCGCCAGCAGCCAAGGGGGGGATATCTACAATGAGCAGTTCTTC,CASSQGGDIYNEQFF
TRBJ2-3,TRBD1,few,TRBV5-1,TGCGCCAGCAGCTTGGCCCCAGGGGGCTTGACGGATACGCAGTATTTT,CASSLAPGGLTDTQYF
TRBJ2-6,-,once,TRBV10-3,TGTGCCATCGCGGAGAGGGGGGACTCTGGCGTCCTGACTTTC,CAIAERGDSGVLTF
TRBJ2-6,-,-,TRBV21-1,TGTGCCAGCACCTTGGGGGGCTGTCGCTCTGGGGCCAACGTCCTGACTTTC,CASTLGGCRSGANVLTF
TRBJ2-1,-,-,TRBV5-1,TGCGCCAGCAGCCACGGACAAGGGGCCCACAATGAGCAGTTCTTC,CASSHGQGAHNEQFF
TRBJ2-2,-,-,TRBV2,TGTGCCAGCACCGTGGGGCTGGGGACCGGGGAGCTGTTTTTT,CASTVGLGTGELFF
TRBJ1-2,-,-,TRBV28,TGTGCCAGCAGTCTCACAGGGTATGGCTACACCTTC,CASSLTGYGYTF
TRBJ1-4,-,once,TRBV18,TGTGCCAGCTCACCAGCAAACAGTCAAACAACTAATGAAAAACTGTTTTTT,CASSPANSQTTNEKLFF
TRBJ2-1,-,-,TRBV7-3,TGTGCCAGCAGCTTAACTGGCCTAGGTCGCGGTGAGCAGTTCTTC,CASSLTGLGRGEQFF
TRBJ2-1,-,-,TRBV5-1,TGCGCCAGCAACCCGGGACAAAACAATGAGCAGTTCTTC,CASNPGQNNEQFF
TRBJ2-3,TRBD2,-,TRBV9,TGTGCCAGCAGCGTAATTAGCGGGGCAGATACGCAGTATTTT,CASSVISGADTQYF
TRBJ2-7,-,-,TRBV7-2,TGTGCCAGCAGCTTAGCCGGGGGATCGAGGAACGAGCAGTACTTC,CASSLAGGSRNEQYF
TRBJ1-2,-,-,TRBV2,TGTGCCAGCAGAGCCATACAGGATTACCCCTATGGCTACACCTTC,CASRAIQDYPYGYTF
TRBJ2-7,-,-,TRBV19,TGTGCCAGTAGACTGGCGGCAGGGGCTTACGAGCAGTACTTC,CASRLAAGAYEQYF
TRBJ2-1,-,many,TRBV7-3,TGTGCCAGCAGTCTCACTTTTGCAAGTGAGCAGTTCTTC,CASSLTFASEQFF
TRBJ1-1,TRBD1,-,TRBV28,TGTGCCAGCAGTCTGGGACAGGCCAACACTGAAGCTTTCTTT,CASSLGQANTEAFF
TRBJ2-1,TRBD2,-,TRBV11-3,TGTGCCAGCAGCTCCGTAGCGGGCTCCTACAATGAGCAGTTCTTC,CASSSVAGSYNEQFF
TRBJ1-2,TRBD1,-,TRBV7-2,TGTGCCAGCAGCTTTATGACAGGGGCTCGTAGCTACACCTTC,CASSFMTGARSYTF
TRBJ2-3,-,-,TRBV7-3,TGTGCCAGCAGCTTAAGCCGGACAGATACGCAGTATTTT,CASSLSRTDTQYF
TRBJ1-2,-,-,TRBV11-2,TGTGCCAGCAGCTCCGGGGCCTATGGCTACACCTTC,CASSSGAYGYTF
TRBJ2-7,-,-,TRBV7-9,TGTGCCAGCAGCTTAACTGGGGATATCACTTACGAGCAGTACTTC,CASSLTGDITYEQYF